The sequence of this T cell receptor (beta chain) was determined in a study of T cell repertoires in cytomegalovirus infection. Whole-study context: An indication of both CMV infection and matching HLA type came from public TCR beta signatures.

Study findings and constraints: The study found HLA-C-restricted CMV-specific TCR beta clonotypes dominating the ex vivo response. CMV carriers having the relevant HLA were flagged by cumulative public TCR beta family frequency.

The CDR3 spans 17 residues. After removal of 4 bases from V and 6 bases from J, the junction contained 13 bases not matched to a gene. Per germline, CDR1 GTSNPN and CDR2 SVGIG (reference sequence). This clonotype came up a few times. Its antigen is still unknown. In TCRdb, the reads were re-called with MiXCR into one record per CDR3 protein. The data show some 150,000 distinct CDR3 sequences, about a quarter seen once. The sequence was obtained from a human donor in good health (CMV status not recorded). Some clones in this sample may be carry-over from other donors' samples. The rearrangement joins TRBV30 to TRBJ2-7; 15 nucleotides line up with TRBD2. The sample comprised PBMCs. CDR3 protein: CAWNARTSGRARGEQYF. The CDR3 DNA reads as TGTGCCTGGAACGCACGGACTAGCGGGAGGGCCAGGGGCGAGCAGTACTTC.